The clone carrying this T cell receptor (beta chain) qualifies as medium-sized. This specimen belongs to a study of tumor-infiltrating lymphocytes in oesophageal squamous cell carcinoma. Germline CDR1 and CDR2: SGHTA and FQGNSA. The junction had 8 bases not matched to a gene; V was cut back by 5 bases and J by 4 bases. This CDR3 has 16 amino acids. TCRdb reanalysed the PCR reads using MiXCR and keeps one entry per CDR3 protein. In the table there are about 20,000 distinct CDR3 sequences, around 38% of which are singletons. The rearrangement joins TRBV7-2 to TRBJ2-3; 11 nucleotides align to TRBD2. Sequencing was done on a sample of blood. This sequence was found in a male donor with esophageal squamous cell carcinoma. CDR3 residues: CASSPRIAGGSDTQYF. The CDR3 coding sequence is TGTGCCAGCAGCCCCCGTATAGCGGGGGGGTCAGATACGCAGTATTTT. The whole variable domain, filled in from reference TRBV7-2 and TRBJ2-3, reads GAGVSQSPSNKVTEKGKDVELRCDPISGHTALYWYRQSLGQGLEFLIYFQGNSAPDKSGLPSDRFSAERTGGSVSTLTIQRTQQEDSAVYLCASSPRIAGGSDTQYFGPGTRLTVL.